Following are 5 T cell receptor beta chains from one sample sequenced in a study of sequential checkpoint blockade in melanoma. Regarding treatment: randomized to nivolumab then ipilimumab (arm A) or the reverse (arm B). Repertoires were generated with immunoSEQ multiplex PCR, while TCRdb's copy carries only in-frame clones and drops some. In the table there are 35,000 to 40,000 clones, roughly 32% of which are singletons. The sample was tumor tissue (inferred from file names), taken from a patient given nivolumab and ipilimumab in sequence. All receptors come from a human donor with melanoma.

This sequence joins TRBV30 and TRBJ1-1; TRBD1 is a possible D gene (5 bases). Trimming took 3 bases from V and 5 from J, leaving 16 bases between them. CDR3 size: 14 residues. Germline-derived CDR1 and CDR2 are GTSNPN and SVGIG (reference sequence). The CDR3 coding sequence is TGTGCCTGGAGCTTTGGGACCGAAACTACTGAAGCTTTCTTT. Translated, it gives CAWSFGTETTEAFF.

This chain joins TRBV19 and TRBJ1-1; D not certain. Trimming left V 7 bases short and J 6 bases short, with 12 bases between. There are 12 residues in the CDR3. Germline V gives CDR1 LNHDA, CDR2 SQIVND (reference sequence). This CDR3 reads CASKLIGAEAFF. CDR3 sequence (DNA): TGTGCCAGTAAGTTGATAGGCGCTGAAGCTTTCTTT.

This chain connects TRBV19 to TRBJ2-2; 9 nucleotides match TRBD2. The CDR3 has 15 amino acids. The trim removed 6 bases at V and 6 bases at J, leaving 8 bases unmatched. Germline V lookup: CDR1 LNHDA, CDR2 SQIVND (reference sequence). The CDR3 DNA is TGTGCCAGTAGCCAGGCGGGGGGGATCGCCGGGGAGCTGTTTTTT. Translating gives CASSQAGGIAGELFF.

This clone was detected a few times. The J gene is TRBJ2-7, the V gene TRBV6-8; weak D call: TRBD2 (6 bases). This CDR3 comprises 16 residues. The germline CDR1 and CDR2 sequences are MNHGY and SAAAGT. With 7 bases removed from V and 1 base from J, the gap between germline ends came to 20 bases. CDR3 DNA: TGTGCCAGCACCCCAGGGTTCGGGGGATCTTCCTACGAGCAGTACTTC. Translating gives CASTPGFGGSSYEQYF.

The gene calls are TRBV28 and TRBJ2-3; 8 positions agree with TRBD2. Germline loops: CDR1 MDHEN, CDR2 SYDVKM. V trimming: 5 bases; J trimming: 6 bases; junction bases outside the gene matches: 10. There are 15 residues in the CDR3. In DNA, the CDR3 is TGTGCCAGCAGTCGAATCGGGACTAGTAGTGATACGCAGTATTTT. Translating it yields CASSRIGTSSDTQYF.